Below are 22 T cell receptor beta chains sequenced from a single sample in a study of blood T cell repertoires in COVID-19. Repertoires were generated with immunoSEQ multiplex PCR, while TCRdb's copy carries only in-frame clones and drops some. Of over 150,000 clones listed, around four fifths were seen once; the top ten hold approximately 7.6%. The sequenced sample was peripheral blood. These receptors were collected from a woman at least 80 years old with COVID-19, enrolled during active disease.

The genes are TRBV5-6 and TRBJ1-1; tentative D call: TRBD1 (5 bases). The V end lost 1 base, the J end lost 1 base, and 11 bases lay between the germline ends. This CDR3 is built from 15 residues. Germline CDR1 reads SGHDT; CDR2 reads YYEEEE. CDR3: CASSLLSTENTEAFF. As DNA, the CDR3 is TGTGCCAGCAGCTTGCTCTCGACAGAGAACACTGAAGCTTTCTTT. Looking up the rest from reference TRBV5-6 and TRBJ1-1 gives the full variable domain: DAGVTQSPTHLIKTRGQQVTLRCSPKSGHDTVSWYQQALGQGPQFIFQYYEEEERQRGNFPDRFSGHQFPNYSSELNVNALLLGDSALYLCASSLLSTENTEAFFGQGTRLTVV.

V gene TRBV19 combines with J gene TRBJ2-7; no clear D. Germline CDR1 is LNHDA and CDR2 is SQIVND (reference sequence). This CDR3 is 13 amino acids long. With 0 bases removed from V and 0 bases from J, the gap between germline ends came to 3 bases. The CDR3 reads CASSIEASYEQYF. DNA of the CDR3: TGTGCCAGTAGTATAGAGGCCTCCTACGAGCAGTACTTC. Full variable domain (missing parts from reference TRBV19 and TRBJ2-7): DGGITQSPKYLFRKEGQNVTLSCEQNLNHDAMYWYRQDPGQGLRLIYYSQIVNDFQKGDIAEGYSVSREKKESFPLTVTSAQKNPTAFYLCASSIEASYEQYFGPGTRLTVT.

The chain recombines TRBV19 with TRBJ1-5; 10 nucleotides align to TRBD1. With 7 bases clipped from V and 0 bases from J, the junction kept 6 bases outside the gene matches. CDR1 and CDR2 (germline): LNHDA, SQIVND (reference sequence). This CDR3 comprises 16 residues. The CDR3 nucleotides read TGTGCCAGTATTGACAGGGGGCCCTATAGCAATCAGCCCCAGCATTTT. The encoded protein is CASIDRGPYSNQPQHF.

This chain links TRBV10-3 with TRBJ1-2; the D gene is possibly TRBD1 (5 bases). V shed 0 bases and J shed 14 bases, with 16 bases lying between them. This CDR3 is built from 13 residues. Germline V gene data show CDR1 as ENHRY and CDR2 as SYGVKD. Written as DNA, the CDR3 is TGTGCCATCAGTGAGTCGTTGGAGGGGTCGGGAACCTTC. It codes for CAISESLEGSGTF.

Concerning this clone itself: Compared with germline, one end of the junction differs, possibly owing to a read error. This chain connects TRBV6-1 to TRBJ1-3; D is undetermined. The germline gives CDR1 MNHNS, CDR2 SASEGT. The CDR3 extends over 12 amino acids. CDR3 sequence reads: CASGERGNTIYF. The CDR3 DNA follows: TGTGCCAGCGGTGAGAGGGGAAACACCATATATTTT.

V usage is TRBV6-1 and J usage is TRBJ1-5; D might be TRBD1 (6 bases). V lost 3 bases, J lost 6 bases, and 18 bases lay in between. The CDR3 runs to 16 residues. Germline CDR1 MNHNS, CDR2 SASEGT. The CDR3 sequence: CASSELRGFGFQPQHF. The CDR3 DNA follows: TGTGCCAGCAGTGAGTTAAGGGGGTTTGGGTTTCAGCCCCAGCATTTT.

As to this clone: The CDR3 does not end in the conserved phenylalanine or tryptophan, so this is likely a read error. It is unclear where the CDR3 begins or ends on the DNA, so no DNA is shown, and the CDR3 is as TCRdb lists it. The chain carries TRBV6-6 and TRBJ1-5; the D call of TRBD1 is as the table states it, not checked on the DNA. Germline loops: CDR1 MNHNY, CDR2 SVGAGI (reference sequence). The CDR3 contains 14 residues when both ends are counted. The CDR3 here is CASSQKDRGRIIFL.

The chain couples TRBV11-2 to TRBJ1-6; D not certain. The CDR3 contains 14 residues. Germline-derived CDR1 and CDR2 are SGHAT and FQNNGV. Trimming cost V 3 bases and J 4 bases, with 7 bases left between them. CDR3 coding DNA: TGTGCCAGCAGCTTTGCAGGTTATAATTCACCCCTCCACTTT. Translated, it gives CASSFAGYNSPLHF.

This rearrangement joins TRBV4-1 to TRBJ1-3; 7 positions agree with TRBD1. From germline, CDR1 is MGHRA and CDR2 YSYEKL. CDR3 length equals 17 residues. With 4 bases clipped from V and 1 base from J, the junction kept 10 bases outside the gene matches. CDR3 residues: CASSPAGQLFSGNTIYF. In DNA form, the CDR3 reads TGCGCCAGCAGCCCTGCGGGACAGTTATTTTCTGGAAACACCATATATTTT.

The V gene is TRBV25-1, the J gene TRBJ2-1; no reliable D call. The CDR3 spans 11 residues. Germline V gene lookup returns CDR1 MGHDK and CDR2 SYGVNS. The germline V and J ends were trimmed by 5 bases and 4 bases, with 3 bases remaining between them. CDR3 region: CASSSYNEQFF. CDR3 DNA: TGTGCCAGCAGTTCGTACAATGAGCAGTTCTTC.

In DNA form, the CDR3 reads TGTGCCAGCAGTTTATCGATGGCAGGGACCCAGTACTTC. Translation: CASSLSMAGTQYF. The V and J genes are TRBV12-3 or TRBV12-4 and TRBJ2-5; D gene uncertain. The CDR3 has 13 residues. V shed 2 bases and J shed 7 bases, with 11 bases lying between them.

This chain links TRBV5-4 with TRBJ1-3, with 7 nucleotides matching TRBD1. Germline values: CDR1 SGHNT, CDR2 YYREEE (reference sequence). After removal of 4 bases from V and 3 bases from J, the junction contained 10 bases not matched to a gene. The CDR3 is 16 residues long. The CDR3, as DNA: TGTGCCAGCAGCACCGGGTCGGGACAGAGTGGAAACACCATATATTTT. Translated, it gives CASSTGSGQSGNTIYF.

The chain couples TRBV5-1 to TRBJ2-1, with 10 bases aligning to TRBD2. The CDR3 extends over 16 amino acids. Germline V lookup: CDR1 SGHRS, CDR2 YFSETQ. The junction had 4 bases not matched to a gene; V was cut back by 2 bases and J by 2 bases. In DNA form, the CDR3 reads TGCGCCAGCAGCTTTACTAGCGGGGACGCCTACAATGAGCAGTTCTTC. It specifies CASSFTSGDAYNEQFF.

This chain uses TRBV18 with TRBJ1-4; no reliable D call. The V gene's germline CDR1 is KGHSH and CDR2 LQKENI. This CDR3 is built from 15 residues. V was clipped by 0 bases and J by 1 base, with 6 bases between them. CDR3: CASSPPGRTNEKLFF. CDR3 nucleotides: TGTGCCAGCTCACCACCTGGGAGAACTAATGAAAAACTGTTTTTT.

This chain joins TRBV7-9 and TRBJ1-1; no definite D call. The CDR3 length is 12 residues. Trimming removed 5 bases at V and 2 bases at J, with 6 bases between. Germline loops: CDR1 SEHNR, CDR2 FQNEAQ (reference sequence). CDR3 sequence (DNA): TGTGCCAGCAGCCTAACCAACACTGAAGCTTTCTTT. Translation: CASSLTNTEAFF.

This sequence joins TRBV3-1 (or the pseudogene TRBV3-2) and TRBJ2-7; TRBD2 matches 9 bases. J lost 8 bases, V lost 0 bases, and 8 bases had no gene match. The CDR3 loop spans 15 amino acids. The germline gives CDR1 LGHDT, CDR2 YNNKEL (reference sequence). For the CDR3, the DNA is TGTGCCAGCAGCCAAGATCGGGTTAGCGGGAGCAAGCAGTACTTC. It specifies CASSQDRVSGSKQYF.

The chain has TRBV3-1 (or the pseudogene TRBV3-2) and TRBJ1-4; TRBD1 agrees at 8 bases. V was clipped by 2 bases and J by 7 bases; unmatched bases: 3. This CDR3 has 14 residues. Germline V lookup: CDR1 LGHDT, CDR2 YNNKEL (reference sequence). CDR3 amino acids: CASSQRTGTEKLFF. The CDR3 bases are TGTGCCAGCAGCCAACGGACAGGGACTGAAAAACTGTTTTTT.

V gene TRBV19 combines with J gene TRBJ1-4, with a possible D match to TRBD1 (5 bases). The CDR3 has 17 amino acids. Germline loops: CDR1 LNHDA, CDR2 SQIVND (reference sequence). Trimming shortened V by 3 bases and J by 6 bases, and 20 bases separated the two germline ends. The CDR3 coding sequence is TGTGCCAGTAGTATCGGATTGGTTGGCAGGGTCGATGAAAAACTGTTTTTT. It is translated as CASSIGLVGRVDEKLFF.

CDR3 sequence: CASSSNGPTDYEKLFF. The CDR3 coding sequence is TGTGCCAGCAGTTCGAACGGTCCTACTGACTATGAAAAACTGTTTTTT. The rearrangement uses TRBV28 and TRBJ1-4; D call uncertain. The CDR3 contains 16 residues. In germline, CDR1 is MDHEN, CDR2 SYDVKM. V lost 4 bases to trimming and J lost 6 bases, with 18 bases between them. Full variable domain (missing parts from reference TRBV28 and TRBJ1-4): DVKVTQSSRYLVKRTGEKVFLECVQDMDHENMFWYRQDPGLGLRLIYFSYDVKMKEKGDIPEGYSVSREKKERFSLILESASTNQTSMYLCASSSNGPTDYEKLFFGSGTQLSVL.

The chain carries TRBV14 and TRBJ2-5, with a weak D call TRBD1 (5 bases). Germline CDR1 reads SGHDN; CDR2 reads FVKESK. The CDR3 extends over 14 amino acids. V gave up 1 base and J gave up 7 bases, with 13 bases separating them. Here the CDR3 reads CASSQAAQGGTQYF. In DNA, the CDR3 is TGTGCCAGCAGCCAAGCCGCCCAGGGTGGGACCCAGTACTTC.

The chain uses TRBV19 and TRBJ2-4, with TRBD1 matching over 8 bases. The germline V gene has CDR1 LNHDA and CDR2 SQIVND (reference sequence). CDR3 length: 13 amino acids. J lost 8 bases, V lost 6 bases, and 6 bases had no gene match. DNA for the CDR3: TGTGCCAGTAGAAGGGACAGGTCGGACATTCAGTACTTC. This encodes CASRRDRSDIQYF.

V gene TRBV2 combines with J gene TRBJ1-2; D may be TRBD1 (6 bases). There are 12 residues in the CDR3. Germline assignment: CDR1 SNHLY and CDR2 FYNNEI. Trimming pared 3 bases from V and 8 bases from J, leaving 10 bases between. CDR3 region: CASSDRGLGYTF. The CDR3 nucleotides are TGTGCCAGCAGTGACAGGGGCTTAGGCTACACCTTC.